This TCR beta chain was sequenced in a study of blood T cell repertoires in COVID-19. Overall study context: Donors in the United States, Italy and Spain gave samples during acute or convalescent COVID-19. Sample material is recorded as cDNA or gDNA derived from T cells, B-cell-depleted T cells, or PBMCs.

The sample holds a few counts of this clone. V lost 0 bases, J lost 0 bases, and 4 bases stayed unmatched. Germline V gives CDR1 MGHRA, CDR2 YSYEKL. The length of the CDR3 is 17 residues. Authors' processing steps: Estimation of nucleated cell counts was performed using reference gene primer amplification. The data were produced by immunoSEQ multiplex PCR, yet TCRdb's version contains in-frame clones alone and is incomplete. V and J calls and clone size are copied from that table; D and trimming were computed from the DNA. This sample has about 180,000 clones; roughly 87% occur once, and the top ten carry roughly 1.4%.

Sequenced sample: peripheral blood. This receptor was identified in a woman between 45 and 60 years old with acute or convalescent COVID-19. The chain employs TRBV4-1 and TRBJ1-3, with 8 bases lining up with TRBD1. CDR3 nucleotide sequence: TGCGCCAGCAGCCAAGATCTGGGACAGGTCTCTGGAAACACCATATATTTT. It is translated as CASSQDLGQVSGNTIYF.